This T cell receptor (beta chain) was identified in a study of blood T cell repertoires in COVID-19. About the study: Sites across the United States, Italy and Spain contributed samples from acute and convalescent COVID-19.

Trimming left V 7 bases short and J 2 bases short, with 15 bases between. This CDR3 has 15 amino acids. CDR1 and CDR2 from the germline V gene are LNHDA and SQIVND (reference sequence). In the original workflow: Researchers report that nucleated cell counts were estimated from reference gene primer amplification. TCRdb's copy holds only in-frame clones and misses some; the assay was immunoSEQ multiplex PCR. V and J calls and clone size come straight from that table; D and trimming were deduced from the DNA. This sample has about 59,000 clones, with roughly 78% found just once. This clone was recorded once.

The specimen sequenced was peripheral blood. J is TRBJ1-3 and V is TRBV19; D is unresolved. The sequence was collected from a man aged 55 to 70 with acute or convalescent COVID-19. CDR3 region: CASTSRPETGNTIYF. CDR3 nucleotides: TGTGCCAGTACGTCCCGCCCGGAGACTGGAAACACCATATATTTT.